These 24 T cell receptor beta chains came from one sample sequenced in a study of blood T cell repertoires in COVID-19 (dated by TCRdb to 2018 to 2020). Libraries were prepared through the immunoSEQ multiplex PCR assay. Here the immuneACCESS table is served through TCRdb, limited to in-frame sequences with V and J called. Missing clones are a known gap in these copies; in checked studies unresolved V genes cover under half, and the rest lacks a known reason. The sample contains about 89,000 clones, about 80% of them found a single time. The ten largest clones capture roughly 19% of the sample. Sample: peripheral blood. Receptors originate from an elderly woman with acute or convalescent COVID-19.

This clone was seen once. The V call is TRBV30, the J call TRBJ1-2, with TRBD1 identical over 8 bases. The CDR3 totals 12 residues. From germline, CDR1 is GTSNPN and CDR2 SVGIG (reference sequence). V was pared by 4 bases and J by 5 bases, with 3 bases of the junction left unmatched. CDR3 sequence (DNA): TGTGCCTGGAACAGGGGGGGTTATGGCTACACCTTC. Residues: CAWNRGGYGYTF.

The rearrangement links TRBV12-5 to TRBJ2-1, with D perhaps matching TRBD2 (6 bases). CDR1 LGHNT and CDR2 FRNRAP come from the germline V gene. The V end lost 1 base, the J end lost 13 bases, and 14 bases lay between the germline ends. The CDR3 length is 13 residues. CDR3 DNA: TGTGCTAGTGGTTTGGGCCTAGCGCCTACCCAGTTCTTC. Translating gives CASGLGLAPTQFF.

This rearrangement joins TRBV10-3 to TRBJ2-1, with 11 bases matching TRBD2. Trimming cost V 4 bases and J 2 bases; bases outside gene matches: 4. The germline V gene has CDR1 ENHRY and CDR2 SYGVKD. The CDR3 is made up of 16 amino acids. Written as DNA, the CDR3 is TGTGCCATCAGTGGGGTTAGCGGGAGGGCCTACAATGAGCAGTTCTTC. This codes for CAISGVSGRAYNEQFF.

This clone was picked up a small number of times. V is TRBV12-3 or TRBV12-4 and J is TRBJ1-2; maybe TRBD1 (5 bases). CDR3 length: 13 residues. The ends were cut back, 3 bases at V and 6 bases at J, with 11 bases in the middle. In DNA form, the CDR3 reads TGTGCCAGCAGTTTCGGGGGACCGGATGGCTACACCTTC. Translated: CASSFGGPDGYTF.

The V and J genes are TRBV2 and TRBJ1-1; D remains unclear. The germline V gene encodes CDR1 SNHLY and CDR2 FYNNEI. There are 14 residues in the CDR3. V gave up 3 bases and J gave up 0 bases, with 8 bases separating them. The CDR3 nucleotides are TGTGCCAGCAGTGAGGGAGGGATGAACACTGAAGCTTTCTTT. This gives the protein CASSEGGMNTEAFF.

V and J are TRBV6-5 and TRBJ1-5; D possibly corresponds to TRBD1 (6 bases). V lost 6 bases to trimming and J lost 3 bases, with 9 bases between them. The CDR3 sequence is 13 residues long. In germline, CDR1 is MNHEY, CDR2 SVGAGI. The CDR3 DNA reads TGTGCCAGCAGGGACAGATCCAATCAGCCCCAGCATTTT. Its translation is CASRDRSNQPQHF.

The genes are TRBV6-5 and TRBJ2-7; perhaps TRBD1 as D (6 bases). V shed 2 bases and J shed 6 bases, with 11 bases lying between them. The germline V gene encodes CDR1 MNHEY and CDR2 SVGAGI. The CDR3 spans 13 residues. CDR3 bases: TGTGCCAGCAGTTACAATAGGGGGTTCGAGCAGTACTTC. It specifies CASSYNRGFEQYF.

This clone is a singleton in its sample. The chain couples TRBV4-1 to TRBJ1-6; D is perhaps TRBD1 (6 bases). The V and J ends lost 2 bases and 8 bases respectively, with 13 bases between them. This CDR3 spans 15 amino acids. CDR1 is MGHRA, CDR2 YSYEKL, per germline. The CDR3 region is CASSQPTGRDSPLHF. DNA for the CDR3: TGCGCCAGCAGCCAACCAACAGGGCGGGATTCACCCCTCCACTTT.

V gene TRBV5-1 combines with J gene TRBJ2-1; TRBD2 matches at 13 bases. CDR3 length: 14 amino acids. V lost 7 bases to trimming and J lost 7 bases; unmatched junction nucleotides: 5. Germline V gene lookup returns CDR1 SGHRS and CDR2 YFSETQ. The CDR3 sequence: CASSGTSGMNEQFF. CDR3 coding DNA: TGCGCCAGCTCCGGGACTAGCGGGATGAATGAGCAGTTCTTC.

This clone was counted a single time. The V gene is TRBV3-1 (or the pseudogene TRBV3-2), the J gene TRBJ1-1; D remains unclear. Germline V CDR1 and CDR2: LGHDT, YNNKEL (reference sequence). V lost 3 bases and J lost 3, with 11 bases in between. The CDR3 runs 14 residues. As DNA, the CDR3 is TGTGCCAGCAGCCAGGCCAACGGGGACACTGAAGCTTTCTTT. Its protein is CASSQANGDTEAFF.

The J gene is TRBJ1-6, the V gene TRBV5-1; D remains unclear. This CDR3 has 15 amino acids. Trimming left V 0 bases short and J 7 bases short, with 11 bases between. Per the germline V gene, CDR1 is SGHRS and CDR2 is YFSETQ. CDR3 sequence reads: CASSLGPRGNSPLHF. DNA for the CDR3: TGCGCCAGCAGCTTGGGTCCCCGGGGAAATTCACCCCTCCACTTT.

The chain combines TRBV14 with TRBJ2-3; D perhaps matches TRBD2 (5 bases). There are 17 residues in the CDR3. V lost 2 bases and J 1 base, leaving 16 bases between the germline ends. Germline V gene data show CDR1 as SGHDN and CDR2 as FVKESK. The CDR3 is CASSQTTGLLGTDTQYF. DNA of the CDR3: TGTGCCAGCAGCCAAACGACCGGACTTCTGGGCACAGATACGCAGTATTTT. Based on the CDR3 plus reference TRBV14 and TRBJ2-3, the full variable domain is EAGVTQFPSHSVIEKGQTVTLRCDPISGHDNLYWYRRVMGKEIKFLLHFVKESKQDESGMPNNRFLAERTGGTYSTLKVQPAELEDSGVYFCASSQTTGLLGTDTQYFGPGTRLTVL.

This chain connects TRBV2 to TRBJ1-4; TRBD1 agrees at 7 bases. The CDR3 loop spans 14 amino acids. The junction had 7 bases not matched to a gene; V was cut back by 6 bases and J by 6 bases. Germline CDR1 SNHLY, CDR2 FYNNEI. In DNA form, the CDR3 reads TGTGCCAGCAGCGTAGACAGGGCTGATGAAAAACTGTTTTTT. Its protein is CASSVDRADEKLFF.

This rearrangement joins TRBV9 to TRBJ2-2; TRBD2 aligns across 8 bases. The trim removed 5 bases at V and 3 bases at J, leaving 12 bases unmatched. CDR3 length: 17 residues. Germline V gene data show CDR1 as SGDLS and CDR2 as YYNGEE. The CDR3 is CASRALGRGADTGELFF. The CDR3, as DNA: TGTGCCAGCAGAGCCCTAGGGCGGGGGGCCGACACCGGGGAGCTGTTTTTT.

V usage is TRBV4-1 and J usage is TRBJ1-4, with a possible D match to TRBD1 (5 bases). Between the trimmed V and J ends, which lost 2 bases and 4 bases, there was a span of 14 bases. The CDR3 consists of 16 residues. CDR1 and CDR2 from the germline V gene are MGHRA and YSYEKL. Here the CDR3 DNA reads TGCGCCAGCAGCCAAACCCGGGGCGGGGTTAATGAAAAACTGTTTTTT. Protein product: CASSQTRGGVNEKLFF.

The rearrangement joins TRBV5-6 to TRBJ2-3; 7 nucleotides match TRBD2. With V trimmed by 0 bases and J by 3 bases, 13 bases remained unmatched. Germline CDR1 and CDR2: SGHDT and YYEEEE. The CDR3 runs 18 residues. CDR3 loop: CASSLVRLAGEGTDTQYF. In DNA, the CDR3 is TGTGCCAGCAGCTTGGTCCGGCTGGCGGGAGAGGGGACAGATACGCAGTATTTT.

The chain couples TRBV4-2 to TRBJ2-7, with a weak D call TRBD1 (5 bases). Trimming removed 1 base from V and 1 base from J, with 17 bases in between. Germline assignment: CDR1 LGHNA and CDR2 YNFKEQ. The CDR3 extends over 17 amino acids. The CDR3 region is CASSQGGEEGTSYEQYF. The CDR3, as DNA: TGTGCCAGCAGCCAAGGGGGCGAGGAAGGAACATCCTACGAGCAGTACTTC.

This clone occurred once. The gene calls are TRBV6-5 and TRBJ2-1; TRBD1 matches 9 bases. The CDR3 is 15 residues long. CDR1 MNHEY and CDR2 SVGAGI come from the germline V gene. V gave up 6 bases and J gave up 5 bases; unmatched junction bases: 8. The CDR3 nucleotides read TGTGCCAGCAGACTTGACAGGGGGAACAACAATGAGCAGTTCTTC. Its protein product is CASRLDRGNNNEQFF.

The chain links TRBV27 to TRBJ1-5; no reliable D call. The V and J ends lost 5 bases and 11 bases respectively, with 22 bases between them. This CDR3 comprises 15 residues. Germline values: CDR1 MNHEY, CDR2 SMNVEV (reference sequence). The CDR3 reads CASSPTPRRSSAQHF. The CDR3 DNA reads TGTGCCAGCAGTCCCACCCCCCGCAGGTCTTCGGCCCAGCATTTT.

The chain carries TRBV7-6 and TRBJ2-1; possibly TRBD2 for D (5 bases). Germline V gene sequence: CDR1 SGHVS, CDR2 FNYEAQ. The V end was cut by 7 bases, the J end by 0 bases, with 16 bases between. The CDR3 is 16 residues long. For the CDR3, the DNA is TGTGCCAGCACCCTTAATCGAGGGAGCTCCTACAATGAGCAGTTCTTC. The encoded protein is CASTLNRGSSYNEQFF.

The rearrangement links TRBV23-1 to TRBJ1-2; 10 bases fit TRBD1. TRBV23-1 is an ORF for which the function is uncertain. Unmatched junction bases numbered 8, after V lost 3 bases and J lost 4 bases. This CDR3 spans 16 amino acids. The CDR3 is CASSQIPGQGRYGYTF. Written as DNA, the CDR3 is TGCGCCAGCAGTCAGATTCCGGGACAGGGGCGCTATGGCTACACCTTC.

The V call is TRBV7-8, the J call TRBJ2-5, with 13 bases lining up with TRBD2. Germline-derived CDR1 and CDR2 are SGHVS and FQNEAQ. CDR3 size: 16 residues. The V segment lost 6 bases and the J segment 7 bases; nucleotides outside the gene matches: 11. The CDR3 DNA sequence: TGTGCCAGCAGTTCAGCCGGGACTAGCGGGGTGGGGACCCAGTACTTC. It specifies CASSSAGTSGVGTQYF.

As concerns this clone: Other DNA sequences within the sample encode an identical CDR3. The chain combines TRBV18 with TRBJ2-3; TRBD2 aligns across 9 bases. This CDR3 is built from 15 residues. The junction had 1 base not matched to a gene; V was cut back by 3 bases and J by 0 bases. Germline V gene lookup returns CDR1 KGHSH and CDR2 LQKENI. CDR3 DNA sequence: TGTGCCAGCTCACCCACTAGCGGGAGCACAGATACGCAGTATTTT. This codes for CASSPTSGSTDTQYF.

The chain links TRBV19 to TRBJ1-4; 10 nucleotides agree with TRBD1. Germline CDR1 reads LNHDA; CDR2 reads SQIVND (reference sequence). V was pared by 6 bases and J by 1 base, with 2 bases of the junction left unmatched. The CDR3 runs to 15 residues. CDR3 nucleotides: TGTGCCAGTAGGAGGACAGGGGGAACTAATGAAAAACTGTTTTTT. This gives the protein CASRRTGGTNEKLFF.